These 30 T cell receptor beta chains share one sample of origin, sequenced in a study of blood T cell repertoires in COVID-19. Only in-frame clones appear in the TCRdb table, and some are missing; sequencing was by immunoSEQ multiplex PCR. The sample contains under 300,000 clones, about nine tenths of which appear only once. The sample was PBMCs or T cells enriched from blood (not recorded which). Receptors originate from a woman aged 55-70 years who had recovered from COVID-19.

Written as DNA, the CDR3 is TGTGCCAGCAGCCACCCCAGCGGGGATACGCAGTATTTT. Translated, it gives CASSHPSGDTQYF. The chain uses TRBV7-2 and TRBJ2-3, with D possibly TRBD2 on 6 matching bases. V was clipped by 5 bases and J by 6 bases, with 12 bases between them. Germline values: CDR1 SGHTA, CDR2 FQGNSA. This CDR3 comprises 13 residues.

This chain joins TRBV11-3 and TRBJ2-5; 8 nucleotides match TRBD2. The CDR3 extends over 16 amino acids. V lost 2 bases and J lost 3; bases outside the gene matches: 8. CDR1 is SGHNT and CDR2 is YENEEA in the germline V gene. Here the CDR3 reads CASSLSGLAVKETQYF. Here the CDR3 DNA reads TGTGCCAGCAGCTTAAGTGGACTAGCCGTGAAAGAGACCCAGTACTTC.

V gene TRBV12-3 or TRBV12-4 combines with J gene TRBJ1-3; D is undetermined. The CDR3 spans 13 residues. Trimming stripped 8 bases from V and 7 bases from J, with 15 bases between. The CDR3 coding sequence is TGTGCCAGCGCAAACGGGGTGGGGAACACCATATATTTT. It encodes CASANGVGNTIYF.

V and J are TRBV27 and TRBJ2-1, with 8 bases fitting TRBD2. CDR1 is MNHEY and CDR2 is SMNVEV in the germline V gene (reference sequence). The CDR3 totals 15 residues. V lost 5 bases and J lost 4; bases outside the gene matches: 7. The CDR3 is CASSPREGRYNEQFF. CDR3 in DNA: TGTGCCAGCAGTCCCCGGGAGGGGCGTTACAATGAGCAGTTCTTC.

The rearrangement links TRBV10-3 to TRBJ1-2; D uncertain. This CDR3 region has 13 residues. V was clipped by 3 bases and J by 5 bases, with 10 bases between them. Germline V gives CDR1 ENHRY, CDR2 SYGVKD. CDR3 protein: CAISDGLTYGYTF. The CDR3 DNA is TGTGCCATCAGTGATGGACTGACTTATGGCTACACCTTC.

This rearrangement joins TRBV12-3 or TRBV12-4 to TRBJ1-2; D is ambiguous. This CDR3 spans 13 amino acids. Trimming removed 3 bases from V and 6 bases from J, with 11 bases in between. In DNA form, the CDR3 reads TGTGCCAGCAGTTTTTCCAGAAGTAATGGCTACACCTTC. Translated: CASSFSRSNGYTF.

This sequence joins TRBV7-9 and TRBJ2-7; no clear D. The germline gives CDR1 SEHNR, CDR2 FQNEAQ (reference sequence). V lost 1 base to trimming and J lost 4 bases, with 11 bases between them. The CDR3 runs to 14 residues. The CDR3 bases are TGTGCCAGCAGCTTAGGATTTTTGGAGTACGAGCAGTACTTC. This encodes CASSLGFLEYEQYF.

The V call is TRBV15, the J call TRBJ1-5, with D unresolved. Trimming shortened V by 0 bases and J by 0 bases, and 9 bases separated the two germline ends. Germline CDR1 reads LNHNV; CDR2 reads YYDKDF (reference sequence). The CDR3 has 16 residues. The CDR3 spells CATSRETRDSNQPQHF. The DNA for the CDR3 is TGTGCCACCAGCAGAGAGACGAGGGATAGCAATCAGCCCCAGCATTTT. Complete variable domain (other parts from reference TRBV15 and TRBJ1-5): DAMVIQNPRYQVTQFGKPVTLSCSQTLNHNVMYWYQQKSSQAPKLLFHYYDKDFNNEADTPDNFQSRRPNTSFCFLDIRSPGLGDTAMYLCATSRETRDSNQPQHFGDGTRLSIL.

The chain joins TRBV7-3 to TRBJ1-2, with no clear D. V gave up 5 bases and J gave up 7 bases, with 14 bases separating them. The length of the CDR3 is 13 residues. CDR1 and CDR2 from the germline V gene are SGHTA and FQGTGA. The CDR3 region has the DNA TGTGCCAGCAGCCCAGACTACAACCTTGGCTACACCTTC. Its translation is CASSPDYNLGYTF.

The rearrangement uses TRBV7-8 and TRBJ1-1, with a tentative D call TRBD1 (5 bases). Between the trimmed V and J ends, which lost 8 bases and 0 bases, there was a span of 10 bases. This CDR3 region has 13 residues. Germline CDR1 SGHVS, CDR2 FQNEAQ. CDR3 sequence reads: CASVGGMNTEAFF. In nucleotides, the CDR3 is TGTGCCAGCGTCGGGGGTATGAACACTGAAGCTTTCTTT.

The V and J genes are TRBV9 and TRBJ2-3, with TRBD2 matching over 9 bases. There are 15 residues in the CDR3. The ends lost 0 bases at V and 2 bases at J; junction bases unmatched: 1. From germline, CDR1 is SGDLS and CDR2 YYNGEE. The CDR3, as DNA: TGTGCCAGCAGCGTAGCTAGCGGGGTCACAGATACGCAGTATTTT. It is translated as CASSVASGVTDTQYF.

The chain joins TRBV20-1 to TRBJ2-7, with TRBD2 as a possible D gene (5 bases). CDR3 length equals 14 residues. Germline assignment: CDR1 DFQATT and CDR2 SNEGSKA (reference sequence). The V end lost 3 bases, the J end lost 5 bases, and 17 bases lay between the germline ends. The CDR3 DNA reads TGCAGTGCTAGTTCATCCGGGATTCGGGACGAGCAGTACTTC. Its translation: CSASSSGIRDEQYF.

The chain is built from TRBV14 and TRBJ2-1; D uncertain. With 0 bases removed from V and 10 bases from J, the gap between germline ends came to 16 bases. The CDR3 has 15 residues. Germline V gene data show CDR1 as SGHDN and CDR2 as FVKESK. The CDR3 DNA follows: TGTGCCAGCAGCCAAGATCGAACTCCAGGTCTAGAGCAGTTCTTC. It is translated as CASSQDRTPGLEQFF.

This rearrangement joins TRBV9 to TRBJ1-1; D not resolved. Germline CDR1 reads SGDLS; CDR2 reads YYNGEE. The CDR3 totals 15 residues. Deletions cut 0 bases from V and 1 base from J, with 10 bases between. The CDR3 DNA follows: TGTGCCAGCAGCGTAGAGGCAGGTGCGAACACTGAAGCTTTCTTT. Protein product: CASSVEAGANTEAFF.

The chain joins TRBV7-2 to TRBJ1-3, with 10 bases identical to TRBD1. The CDR3 covers 16 residues. The V and J ends lost 0 bases and 4 bases, in that order; junction bases with no gene match: 3. Germline V gives CDR1 SGHTA, CDR2 FQGNSA. The CDR3 DNA sequence: TGTGCCAGCAGCTTAGCTGGGACAGGGGACGGAAACACCATATATTTT. Translation gives CASSLAGTGDGNTIYF.

The chain recombines TRBV4-1 with TRBJ1-4; a weak D match, TRBD1 (6 bases). The V gene lost 0 bases and the J gene lost 4 bases, with 15 bases spanning the gap. Germline V CDR1 and CDR2: MGHRA, YSYEKL. The CDR3 is made up of 17 amino acids. CDR3 DNA sequence: TGCGCCAGCAGCCAAGACCTTACACAGGGTTTTAATGAAAAACTGTTTTTT. Protein sequence: CASSQDLTQGFNEKLFF.

The CDR3 loop reads CASSSLAGGYTDTQYF. For the CDR3, the DNA is TGTGCCAGTAGCTCCCTAGCGGGAGGGTACACAGATACGCAGTATTTT. The J gene is TRBJ2-3, the V gene TRBV19; 12 bases line up with TRBD2. The CDR3 contains 16 residues. The trim removed 6 bases at V and 2 bases at J, leaving 6 bases unmatched. In germline, CDR1 is LNHDA, CDR2 SQIVND (reference sequence).

The J gene is TRBJ2-3, the V gene TRBV28; TRBD2 agrees at 9 bases. The junction had 9 bases not matched to a gene; V was cut back by 4 bases and J by 4 bases. This CDR3 spans 16 amino acids. Germline CDR1 and CDR2: MDHEN and SYDVKM. For the CDR3, the DNA is TGTGCCAGCAGTTCGGCAGCGGGAGGCTGGGCAGATACGCAGTATTTT. Protein product: CASSSAAGGWADTQYF. Combining the CDR3 with reference TRBV28 and TRBJ2-3 gives the whole variable domain DVKVTQSSRYLVKRTGEKVFLECVQDMDHENMFWYRQDPGLGLRLIYFSYDVKMKEKGDIPEGYSVSREKKERFSLILESASTNQTSMYLCASSSAAGGWADTQYFGPGTRLTVL.

The chain is built from TRBV2 and TRBJ1-3; 7 bases map to TRBD1. The CDR3 extends over 16 amino acids. V dropped 5 bases and J dropped 0; count of bases not matched to a gene: 7. CDR1 is SNHLY and CDR2 is FYNNEI in the germline V gene. The CDR3 reads CASSRDSSNSGNTIYF. CDR3 DNA: TGTGCCAGCAGTCGGGACAGTTCTAACTCTGGAAACACCATATATTTT.

The chain carries TRBV5-1 and TRBJ2-1; 12 bases align to TRBD2. The CDR3 sequence is 15 residues long. The junction had 4 bases not matched to a gene; V was cut back by 5 bases and J by 4 bases. Germline V gene data show CDR1 as SGHRS and CDR2 as YFSETQ. The CDR3 region has the DNA TGCGCCAGCAGATCTACTAGCGGGGGGTACAATGAGCAGTTCTTC. This codes for CASRSTSGGYNEQFF.

The chain carries TRBV10-3 and TRBJ1-3; 7 bases are shared with TRBD1. CDR3 length: 14 residues. Germline CDR1 reads ENHRY; CDR2 reads SYGVKD. Trimming removed 10 bases from V and 0 bases from J; junction bases left unmatched: 6. This CDR3 is CASDTGVSGNTIYF. The CDR3 bases are TGTGCCAGCGATACAGGGGTCTCTGGAAACACCATATATTTT.

This clone has a handful of counts. J is TRBJ1-2 and V is TRBV7-8, with D uncertain. V was shortened by 1 base and J by 8 bases, with 11 bases between the two germline ends. The germline CDR1 and CDR2 sequences are SGHVS and FQNEAQ. The CDR3 is 13 amino acids. DNA of the CDR3: TGTGCCAGCAGCTTAGATTTGGGCTCGGGCTACACCTTC. Translating gives CASSLDLGSGYTF.

The chain links TRBV6-5 to TRBJ2-1, with TRBD2 matching over 9 bases. Per germline, CDR1 MNHEY and CDR2 SVGAGI. With 2 bases clipped from V and 13 bases from J, the junction kept 12 bases outside the gene matches. This CDR3 has 15 amino acids. The chain's CDR3 is CASSYTAGGPRIQFF. The CDR3 coding sequence is TGTGCCAGCAGTTACACCGCGGGGGGGCCGAGAATTCAGTTCTTC.

The chain joins TRBV6-5 to TRBJ2-1; 10 bases agree with TRBD1. The length of the CDR3 is 15 residues. V shed 4 bases and J 6 bases; nucleotides not matched to a gene: 6. In germline, CDR1 is MNHEY, CDR2 SVGAGI. CDR3 region: CASSSRDRGVNEQFF. In nucleotides, the CDR3 is TGTGCCAGCAGTTCACGGGACAGGGGCGTCAATGAGCAGTTCTTC.

This clone was detected only once. The chain joins TRBV10-2 to TRBJ2-1; 8 nucleotides line up with TRBD2. Trimming at V came to 3 bases and at J to 4 bases, leaving 5 bases not matched to a gene. Germline CDR1 is WSHSY and CDR2 is SAAADI. CDR3 length equals 15 residues. The CDR3, as DNA: TGCGCCAGCAGTGAATTTAGCGGGGATTACAATGAGCAGTTCTTC. Translated, it gives CASSEFSGDYNEQFF.

J is TRBJ1-1 and V is TRBV28; D may be TRBD1 (5 bases). V lost 2 bases, J lost 4 bases, and 11 bases lay in between. This CDR3 region has 14 residues. CDR1 MDHEN and CDR2 SYDVKM come from the germline V gene. CDR3 bases: TGTGCCAGCAGTTTACCCACAGGTTCCACTGAAGCTTTCTTT. This gives the protein CASSLPTGSTEAFF.

The CDR3 here is CASRGLAGGLEQFF. The DNA for the CDR3 is TGTGCCAGCAGAGGACTAGCGGGGGGGCTGGAGCAGTTCTTC. The chain has TRBV6-5 and TRBJ2-1; 15 bases are a match to TRBD2. Trimming at V came to 6 bases and at J to 10 bases, leaving 4 bases not matched to a gene. CDR1 is MNHEY, CDR2 SVGAGI, per germline. This CDR3 has 14 residues.

The rearrangement uses TRBV11-2 and TRBJ1-4, with TRBD1 matching 8 bases. The germline V gene has CDR1 SGHAT and CDR2 FQNNGV. This CDR3 spans 15 amino acids. The trim removed 1 base at V and 7 bases at J, leaving 5 bases unmatched. As DNA, the CDR3 is TGTGCCAGCAGCTTAGGTGGACAGGGTCGTGAAAAACTGTTTTTT. This encodes CASSLGGQGREKLFF.

This clone was seen just once. The chain is built from TRBV7-9 and TRBJ1-1, with D hard to call. The V end was cut by 5 bases, the J end by 4 bases, with 23 bases between. The CDR3 is 17 residues long. Germline lookup yields CDR1 SEHNR and CDR2 FQNEAQ (reference sequence). The CDR3 is CASSPSKFSGRATEAFF. As DNA, the CDR3 is TGTGCCAGCAGCCCCTCGAAGTTTTCTGGCCGTGCCACTGAAGCTTTCTTT.

CDR3 sequence (DNA): TGTGCCAGCAGCGTAGGGGGTGGGAGGCAAGATACGCAGTATTTT. It codes for CASSVGGGRQDTQYF. The chain combines TRBV9 with TRBJ2-3; D might be TRBD2 (6 bases). Germline CDR1 SGDLS, CDR2 YYNGEE. Trimming stripped 0 bases from V and 5 bases from J, with 13 bases between. The CDR3 runs 15 residues.